The present TCR beta chain was sequenced within a study of cytomegalovirus exposure and HLA in healthy donors. Across the study: A preliminary data release comprised 80 million to 95 million unique TCRs obtained from HLA-typed donors.

The CDR3 loop spans 13 amino acids. Germline loops: CDR1 LNHDA, CDR2 SQIVND (reference sequence). PCR was performed using 60 Vbeta and 13 Jbeta primers. TCRdb keeps only in-frame clones here, not all; method: immunoSEQ multiplex PCR. Found here are 130,000 or so clones; the top ten clones hold about 2.2%. Study-level findings and limits: Among the sequence variants, a highly shared cluster was likely an artifact of sequencing. In most subjects, TCR beta sequences reportedly gave accurate predictions of HLA-A and HLA-B alleles. For TCR beta chains, V- and J-gene trimming was later linked to a missense DCLRE1C variant.

A note on this clone: Its antigen is undetermined. An end of the junction does not agree with germline; a read error may underlie this.

The chain couples TRBV19 to TRBJ1-1; possible D gene TRBD1, 5 bases. This TCR derives from a woman in her late teens or twenties in good health and CMV-seronegative. Material for sequencing was PBMCs. The CDR3 bases are TGTGCCTCCCCGGGGGTAGGAAACAGTGAAGCTTTCTTT. Amino acid sequence: CASPGVGNSEAFF.